The 7 T cell receptor beta chains reported below all come from one sample, sequenced in a study of CD8+ T cells in alopecia areata. Following extraction, RNA underwent reverse transcription to cDNA, which served as the sequencing template. Libraries were prepared by immunoSEQ multiplex PCR; TCRdb keeps only in-frame clonotypes and omits some of them. The top ten clones hold about 2.6% of a sample with 200,000 or so clones, around 43% of them seen once. Treatment in this sample: oral pan-JAK inhibitor, 5-10 mg twice daily. Specimen: CD4+ T cells sorted from blood, collected at approximately week 36, from a patient treated with tofacitinib. The receptor source for this set is a human donor with alopecia areata.

This chain links TRBV18 with TRBJ2-3; the D gene is possibly TRBD1 (5 bases). Trimming took 3 bases from V and 5 from J, leaving 12 bases between them. CDR3 length equals 14 residues. Germline lookup yields CDR1 KGHSH and CDR2 LQKENI. The DNA for the CDR3 is TGTGCCAGCTCACCTTGGCTAGGGGAAGATACGCAGTATTTT. This encodes CASSPWLGEDTQYF.

The V call is TRBV7-2, the J call TRBJ2-5, with D tentatively TRBD1 or TRBD2 (5 bases each). Germline assignment: CDR1 SGHTA and CDR2 FQGNSA. The V end lost 5 bases, the J end lost 8 bases, and 12 bases lay between the germline ends. The CDR3 totals 12 residues. CDR3 protein: CASSPLRGTQYF. The CDR3 region has the DNA TGTGCCAGCAGCCCCCTTCGGGGCACCCAGTACTTC.

V gene TRBV2 combines with J gene TRBJ2-2, with 11 bases that match TRBD1. The CDR3 is 14 amino acids. The V and J ends lost 10 bases and 1 base, in that order; junction bases with no gene match: 2. CDR1 is SNHLY, CDR2 FYNNEI, per germline. The CDR3 sequence: CATGTGGNTGELFF. The CDR3, as DNA: TGTGCCACCGGGACAGGGGGGAACACCGGGGAGCTGTTTTTT. Full variable domain (rest looked up from reference TRBV2 and TRBJ2-2): EPEVTQTPSHQVTQMGQEVILRCVPISNHLYFYWYRQILGQKVEFLVSFYNNEISEKSEIFDDQFSVERPDGSNFTLKIRSTKLEDSAMYFCATGTGGNTGELFFGEGSRLTVL.

The DNA of the CDR3 is TGTGCCAGCAGTTACTCGCCCGGGGGGCTAAGCGAGCAGTACTTC. The encoded protein is CASSYSPGGLSEQYF. The chain is built from TRBV6-6 and TRBJ2-7, with D perhaps TRBD2 (7 bases). V was trimmed by 0 bases and J by 6 bases, leaving 15 bases between them. CDR1 is MNHNY, CDR2 SVGAGI, per germline (reference sequence). The CDR3 spans 15 residues.

This clone was seen a few times. The CDR3 here is CASSKSVYGYTF. The CDR3 DNA reads as TGTGCCAGCAGCAAAAGTGTTTATGGCTACACCTTC. The rearrangement joins TRBV21-1 to TRBJ1-2. TRBV21-1 is given as a pseudogene. The CDR3 sequence is 12 residues long.

This sequence joins TRBV30 and TRBJ2-7, with D perhaps TRBD1 or TRBD2 (5 bases each). Germline loops: CDR1 GTSNPN, CDR2 SVGIG (reference sequence). Trimming removed 1 base at V and 3 bases at J, with 10 bases between. The CDR3 is 13 amino acids. The CDR3 DNA reads TGTGCCTGGAGTGGGGGACGGAGCTACGAGCAGTACTTC. The encoded protein is CAWSGGRSYEQYF.

The CDR3 coding sequence is TGCGCCAGCAGCTTGGACTTCAATTCCAAGAATAAGTTCTTC. Its protein product is CASSLDFNSKNKFF. This chain joins TRBV5-1 and TRBJ2-1; D gene ambiguous. This CDR3 region has 14 residues. Germline V gene data show CDR1 as SGHRS and CDR2 as YFSETQ. V shed 0 bases and J shed 14 bases, with 18 bases lying between them.